These T cell receptor beta chains were read from a single sample in a study of blood T cell repertoires in COVID-19. Assay used: immunoSEQ multiplex PCR; TCRdb lists only in-frame clones, some missing. The sample consists of over 150,000 clones, roughly 90% of them appearing once. The source material was peripheral blood. These receptors all stem from a man between 18 and 35 years old with COVID-19, enrolled during active disease. CDR3s include the opening cysteine and the closing phenylalanine or tryptophan. The order of the fields is CDR3 protein, CDR3 DNA, V gene, J gene, D gene, clone size. A D gene is named only where the DNA matches it firmly. Clone size is not always given. Where it is, it says once, few, many or a class for expanded clones.

CDR3: CASSVLAGDEQFF; DNA: TGTGCTAGCAGCGTACTAGCGGGAGATGAGCAGTTCTTC; V: TRBV7-7; J: TRBJ2-1; D: TRBD2; size: -
CDR3: CSVAPRQGAHEQYF; DNA: TGCAGCGTTGCCCCCCGACAGGGGGCGCACGAGCAGTACTTC; V: TRBV29-1; J: TRBJ2-7; D: TRBD1; size: -
CDR3: CASSLGTGISNQPQHF; DNA: TGTGCCAGCAGCTTAGGAACAGGGATAAGCAATCAGCCCCAGCATTTT; V: TRBV7-2; J: TRBJ1-5; D: -; size: -
CDR3: CASSVAGGLVTGELFF; DNA: TGTGCCAGCAGCGTAGCTGGGGGCCTCGTCACCGGGGAGCTGTTTTTT; V: TRBV9; J: TRBJ2-2; D: -; size: -
CDR3: CASSYVPIPGNQPQHF; DNA: TGTGCCAGCAGTTACGTCCCCATTCCAGGCAATCAGCCCCAGCATTTT; V: TRBV6-2/TRBV6-3; J: TRBJ1-5; D: -; size: -
CDR3: CASSYSVYSNQPQHF; DNA: TGTGCCAGCAGTTACTCTGTATATAGCAATCAGCCCCAGCATTTT; V: TRBV6-5; J: TRBJ1-5; D: -; size: -
CDR3: CASSDPGETQYF; DNA: TGTGCCAGCAGCGACCCGGGGGAGACCCAGTACTTC; V: TRBV9; J: TRBJ2-5; D: -; size: -
CDR3: CASSLAGGVGQPQHF; DNA: TGTGCCAGCAGCTTAGCAGGGGGGGTGGGTCAGCCCCAGCATTTT; V: TRBV7-2; J: TRBJ1-5; D: -; size: -
CDR3: CASRGTGGETQYF; DNA: TGTGCCAGCAGGGGAACAGGGGGGGAGACCCAGTACTTC; V: TRBV25-1; J: TRBJ2-5; D: TRBD1; size: -
CDR3: CASSLRLVNTGELFF; DNA: TGTGCCAGCAGTTTACGACTAGTGAACACCGGGGAGCTGTTTTTT; V: TRBV28; J: TRBJ2-2; D: -; size: -
CDR3: CASSGGLAGFYNEQFF; DNA: TGTGCCAGCAGCGGGGGACTAGCGGGATTCTACAATGAGCAGTTCTTC; V: TRBV9; J: TRBJ2-1; D: TRBD2; size: -
CDR3: CSVVGVAGTFTDTQYF; DNA: TGCAGCGTTGTTGGAGTAGCGGGAACTTTCACAGATACGCAGTATTTT; V: TRBV29-1; J: TRBJ2-3; D: TRBD2; size: -
CDR3: CASSDTGDEQYF; DNA: TGCGCCAGCAGCGATACAGGGGATGAGCAGTACTTC; V: TRBV4-1; J: TRBJ2-7; D: TRBD1; size: -
CDR3: CSPAGEAGNEQFF; DNA: TGCAGCCCGGCGGGGGAGGCGGGTAATGAGCAGTTCTTC; V: TRBV29-1; J: TRBJ2-1; D: TRBD2; size: -
CDR3: CASSLDGGGQPQHF; DNA: TGTGCCAGCAGCTTGGACGGGGGTGGACAGCCCCAGCATTTT; V: TRBV5-4; J: TRBJ1-5; D: -; size: -
CDR3: CAWRVRGLGNSPLHF; DNA: TGTGCCTGGAGGGTCAGGGGGCTCGGTAATTCACCCCTCCACTTT; V: TRBV30; J: TRBJ1-6; D: TRBD1; size: -
CDR3: CAISGDKPYEQYF; DNA: TGTGCCATCAGTGGGGACAAGCCCTACGAGCAGTACTTC; V: TRBV10-3; J: TRBJ2-7; D: -; size: once
CDR3: CASSQGSRDSYGYTF; DNA: TGCGCCAGCAGCCAGGGGAGTAGGGATTCCTATGGCTACACCTTC; V: TRBV4-3; J: TRBJ1-2; D: -; size: many
CDR3: CATSRDRRFYGYTF; DNA: TGTGCCACCAGCAGAGATCGTCGGTTCTATGGCTACACCTTC; V: TRBV15; J: TRBJ1-2; D: -; size: -
CDR3: CASISGNEQFF; DNA: TGTGCCAGCATTTCGGGCAATGAGCAGTTCTTC; V: TRBV28; J: TRBJ2-1; D: -; size: -
CDR3: CASSPRGQGSQPQHF; DNA: TGTGCCAGTAGTCCGCGAGGACAGGGTAGCCAGCCCCAGCATTTT; V: TRBV19; J: TRBJ1-5; D: TRBD1; size: -
CDR3: CASSLQESNTGELFF; DNA: TGTGCCAGCAGCCTGCAGGAATCGAACACCGGGGAGCTGTTTTTT; V: TRBV27; J: TRBJ2-2; D: -; size: -
CDR3: CSVGTSGSNEQFF; DNA: TGCAGCGTGGGGACTAGCGGGAGTAATGAGCAGTTCTTC; V: TRBV29-1; J: TRBJ2-1; D: TRBD2; size: -
CDR3: CASSFRTGSDEQYF; DNA: TGTGCCAGCAGCTTCCGGACAGGGAGCGACGAGCAGTACTTC; V: TRBV11-2; J: TRBJ2-7; D: TRBD1; size: -
CDR3: CSVGGSPGLAGIREGEQFF; DNA: TGCAGCGTTGGTGGGTCCCCGGGACTAGCGGGAATCAGAGAAGGTGAGCAGTTCTTC; V: TRBV29-1; J: TRBJ2-1; D: TRBD2; size: -
CDR3: CASSRSGNNQPQHF; DNA: TGTGCCAGCAGTCGGTCCGGGAACAATCAGCCCCAGCATTTT; V: TRBV9; J: TRBJ1-5; D: -; size: -
CDR3: CASRGQGYNEQFF; DNA: TGTGCCAGCAGAGGGCAGGGATACAATGAGCAGTTCTTC; V: TRBV27; J: TRBJ2-1; D: -; size: -
CDR3: CASGGAAGGLYEQYF; DNA: TGTGCCAGCGGGGGGGCCGCTGGGGGCCTCTACGAGCAGTACTTC; V: TRBV6-6; J: TRBJ2-7; D: -; size: -
CDR3: CASSKPTGVLGQPQHF; DNA: TGTGCCAGCAGTAAGCCGACAGGGGTGCTAGGACAGCCCCAGCATTTT; V: TRBV28; J: TRBJ1-5; D: TRBD1; size: -
CDR3: CASSATGVVGYTF; DNA: TGTGCCAGCAGCGCTACAGGGGTAGTGGGCTACACCTTC; V: TRBV9; J: TRBJ1-2; D: TRBD1; size: -
CDR3: CASSQAPAGGEQYF; DNA: TGTGCCAGCAGCCAGGCTCCCGCCGGCGGCGAGCAGTACTTC; V: TRBV4-2; J: TRBJ2-7; D: -; size: -
CDR3: CASSDRTGDNEQFF; DNA: TGTGCCAGCAGTGACAGGACGGGAGATAATGAGCAGTTCTTC; V: TRBV6-4; J: TRBJ2-1; D: -; size: -
CDR3: CASSPARDREFGEAFF; DNA: TGTGCCAGCAGTCCGGCCCGGGACAGGGAATTCGGGGAAGCTTTCTTT; V: TRBV27; J: TRBJ1-1; D: TRBD1; size: -
CDR3: CASSLGHSYEQYF; DNA: TGTGCCAGCAGCTTAGGGCACAGTTACGAGCAGTACTTC; V: TRBV7-8; J: TRBJ2-7; D: -; size: -
CDR3: CATGTSGRGSYNEQFF; DNA: TGTGCCACCGGGACTAGCGGGAGAGGCTCCTACAATGAGCAGTTCTTC; V: TRBV24-1; J: TRBJ2-1; D: TRBD2; size: -
CDR3: CASSYRQTDYEQYF; DNA: TGTGCCAGCAGTTATAGACAGACAGACTACGAGCAGTACTTC; V: TRBV6-2/TRBV6-3; J: TRBJ2-7; D: -; size: -
CDR3: CASSLSPPGGYGYTF; DNA: TGTGCCAGCAGCTTATCCCCTCCGGGGGGTTATGGCTACACCTTC; V: TRBV11-2; J: TRBJ1-2; D: -; size: -